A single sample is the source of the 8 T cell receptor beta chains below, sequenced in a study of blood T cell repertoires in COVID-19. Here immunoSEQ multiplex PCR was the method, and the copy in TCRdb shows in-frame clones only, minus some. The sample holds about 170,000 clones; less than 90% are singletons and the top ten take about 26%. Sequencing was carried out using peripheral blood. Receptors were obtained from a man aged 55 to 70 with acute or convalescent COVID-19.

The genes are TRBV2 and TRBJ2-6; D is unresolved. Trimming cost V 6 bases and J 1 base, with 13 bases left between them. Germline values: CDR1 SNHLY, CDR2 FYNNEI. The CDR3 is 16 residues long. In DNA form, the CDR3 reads TGTGCCAGCAGCACTCCTGGTTTATCTGGGGCCAACGTCCTGACTTTC. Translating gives CASSTPGLSGANVLTF.

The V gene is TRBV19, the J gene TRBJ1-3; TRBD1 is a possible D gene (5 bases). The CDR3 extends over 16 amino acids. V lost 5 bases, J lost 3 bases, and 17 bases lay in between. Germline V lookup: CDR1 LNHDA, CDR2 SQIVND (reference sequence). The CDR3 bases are TGTGCCAGTAGTTCTCCTCCCGGGGGTCGTGGAAACACCATATATTTT. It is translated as CASSSPPGGRGNTIYF.

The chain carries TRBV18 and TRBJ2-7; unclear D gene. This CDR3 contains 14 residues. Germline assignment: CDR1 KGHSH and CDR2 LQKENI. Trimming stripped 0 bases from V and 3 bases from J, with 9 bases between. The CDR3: CASSPPAGIYEQYF. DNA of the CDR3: TGTGCCAGCTCACCACCGGCAGGAATCTACGAGCAGTACTTC.

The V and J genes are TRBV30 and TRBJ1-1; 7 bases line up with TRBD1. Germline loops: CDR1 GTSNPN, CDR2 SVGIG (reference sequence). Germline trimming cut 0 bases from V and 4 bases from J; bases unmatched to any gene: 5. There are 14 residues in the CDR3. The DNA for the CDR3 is TGTGCCTGGAGTGTGGGGACAGAGGGCACTGAAGCTTTCTTT. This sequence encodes CAWSVGTEGTEAFF.

The CDR3 loop reads CASSSARDRGPEAFF. The DNA of the CDR3 is TGTGCCAGCAGCAGCGCCCGGGACAGGGGACCTGAAGCTTTCTTT. This chain joins TRBV6-5 and TRBJ1-1; TRBD1 aligns across 10 bases. The CDR3 sequence is 15 residues long. Germline CDR1 MNHEY, CDR2 SVGAGI. The ends lost 6 bases at V and 6 bases at J; junction bases unmatched: 10.

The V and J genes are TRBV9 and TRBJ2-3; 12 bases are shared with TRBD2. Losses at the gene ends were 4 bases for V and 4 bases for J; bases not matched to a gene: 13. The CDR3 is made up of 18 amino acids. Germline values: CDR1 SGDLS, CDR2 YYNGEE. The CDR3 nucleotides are TGTGCCAGCAGCCATGGGACTAGCGGGTCAAGGGGCGCAGATACGCAGTATTTT. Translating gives CASSHGTSGSRGADTQYF. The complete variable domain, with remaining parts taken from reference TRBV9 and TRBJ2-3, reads DSGVTQTPKHLITATGQRVTLRCSPRSGDLSVYWYQQSLDQGLQFLIQYYNGEERAKGNILERFSAQQFPDLHSELNLSSLELGDSALYFCASSHGTSGSRGADTQYFGPGTRLTVL.

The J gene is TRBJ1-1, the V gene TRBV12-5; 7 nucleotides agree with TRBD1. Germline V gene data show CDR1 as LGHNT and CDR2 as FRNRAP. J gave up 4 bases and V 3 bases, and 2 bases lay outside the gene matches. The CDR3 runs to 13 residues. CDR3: CASGLDRATEAFF. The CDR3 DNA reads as TGTGCTAGTGGTTTAGACAGGGCCACTGAAGCTTTCTTT.

DNA of the CDR3: TGTGCCAGCAGTTCTCCAGTACAGGGAAGAAGGAGTGAGCAGTTCTTC. Translated: CASSSPVQGRRSEQFF. V gene TRBV6-5 combines with J gene TRBJ2-1; TRBD1 might be the D (6 bases). Germline CDR1 MNHEY, CDR2 SVGAGI. There are 16 residues in the CDR3. Trimming shortened V by 4 bases and J by 9 bases, and 22 bases separated the two germline ends.